The sample holds a few counts of the clone carrying this TCR beta chain. What it binds is unknown. Scientists amplified the TCR beta CDR3 regions from RNA transcripts. The library came from an HTBI-primed first-round RT-PCR and a second-round multiplex PCR. TCRdb reprocessed the multiplex PCR reads via MiXCR and lists one record per CDR3 protein. The table records under 250,000 distinct CDR3 sequences, around 28% of them present only once. Patients with other autoimmune diseases, uncontrolled infections, pregnancy or lactation were excluded. Reliance was placed on clinical symptoms, serum thyroxine, TRAb, thyroid ultrasound and orbital computed tomography for diagnosis. These data belong to a study of Graves' ophthalmopathy and Graves' hyperthyroidism. Study-wide findings and caveats: The model predicted ophthalmopathy progression with around 69% sensitivity and approximately 72% specificity. Appearing in blood as well were most expanded thyroid clonotypes above 0.001 frequency.

Source material: peripheral blood. The source is a man aged 45 to 65 with Graves' ophthalmopathy.

The CDR3 spells CASSWTGTGELFF. As DNA, the CDR3 is TGTGCCAGCAGCTGGACAGGGACCGGGGAGCTGTTTTTT. The rearrangement links TRBV12-3 or TRBV12-4 to TRBJ2-2; TRBD1 aligns across 8 bases. The CDR3 loop spans 13 amino acids. Trimming at V came to 6 bases and at J to 5 bases, leaving 2 bases not matched to a gene.